This T cell receptor beta chain was recovered during a study of blood T cell repertoires in COVID-19. Across the whole study: Material from acute and convalescent COVID-19 was sourced from the United States, Italy and Spain. PBMCs, B-cell-depleted T cells, or T cells were the source of the cDNA or gDNA that made up the material.

CDR3 length equals 17 residues. Trimming cost V 3 bases and J 3 bases, with 18 bases left between them. Germline lookup yields CDR1 SGDLS and CDR2 YYNGEE. Original handling: Counts of nucleated cells, estimated from reference gene primer amplification, were obtained. Sequenced by immunoSEQ multiplex PCR; TCRdb stores in-frame clones only, minus some. V and J calls and clone size are as listed in that table; D and trimming were resolved from the DNA. The sample has 250,000 or so clones; 70% to 90% are singletons. The chain joins TRBV9 to TRBJ2-2; TRBD1 is a possible D gene (5 bases). The sequence was collected from a man aged 55 to 70 with acute or convalescent COVID-19. Source material: peripheral blood. The CDR3 DNA is TGTGCCAGCAGCGCCACAGGATGGGGTGGGGACACCGGGGAGCTGTTTTTT. The encoded protein is CASSATGWGGDTGELFF.